This T cell receptor beta chain was observed in a study of T cells in localized non-small cell lung cancer. The study, taken as a whole, reports: Adjacent lung held a median roughly 60 of the top 100 tumor clones. Maximal T cell clonality occurred in uninvolved adjacent lung, with tumor ranking below it.

The length of the CDR3 is 14 residues. Trimming removed 1 base from V and 0 bases from J, with 4 bases in between. Per the germline V gene, CDR1 is SGHKS and CDR2 is YYEKEE (reference sequence). Libraries were prepared by immunoSEQ multiplex PCR; TCRdb keeps only in-frame clonotypes and omits some of them. The sample carries 31,000 or so clones, roughly 75% recorded once. Regarding this clone: The antigen is not known.

The TCR sequence derives from a male donor at least 60 years old with stage III squamous cell lung carcinoma. The chain has TRBV5-5 and TRBJ2-2; D uncertain. The source was peripheral blood, collected before any cancer treatment. CDR3 in amino acids: CASSLLSNTGELFF. CDR3 nucleotides: TGTGCCAGCAGCTTGTTATCGAACACCGGGGAGCTGTTTTTT.